A selection of T cell receptor beta chains follows, all from one sample in a study of T-cell memory formation after mild COVID-19. TCRdb called the 5' RACE reads again in MiXCR, with one record for every CDR3 protein. Of about 350,000 distinct CDR3 sequences in the sample, around a fifth were seen once. Material for sequencing was PBMCs or a T cell subset sorted from them (not recorded which). These receptor sequences come from a man between 18 and 35 years old who had mild COVID-19 (a few samples of this study predate the infection). Cell type and time point are not known. The CDR3 runs from the conserved cysteine through the conserved F or W. The order of the fields is V gene, D gene, clone size, J gene, CDR3 DNA, CDR3 protein. A D gene is named only where the DNA matches it firmly. Rows give clone size only sometimes, using once, few, many, or a class for an expanded clone.

V gene: TRBV20-1
D gene: -
clone size: few
J gene: TRBJ2-5
CDR3 DNA: TGCAGTGCTAGTCGAGGGGGAGTATACGAGACCCAGTACTTC
CDR3 protein: CSASRGGVYETQYF

V gene: TRBV6-1
D gene: -
clone size: few
J gene: TRBJ1-2
CDR3 DNA: TGTGCCAGCAGTGAAGAGTGGCTGAGTGGCTACACCTTC
CDR3 protein: CASSEEWLSGYTF

V gene: TRBV5-1
D gene: -
clone size: -
J gene: TRBJ2-3
CDR3 DNA: TGCGCCAGCAGCCCGTTCCCGGGGTCAGATACGCAGTATTTT
CDR3 protein: CASSPFPGSDTQYF

V gene: TRBV15
D gene: TRBD2
clone size: -
J gene: TRBJ2-5
CDR3 DNA: TGTGCCACCAGTAGGACTAGCGGGGAACAAGAGACCCAGTACTTC
CDR3 protein: CATSRTSGEQETQYF

V gene: TRBV20-1
D gene: -
clone size: few
J gene: TRBJ1-5
CDR3 DNA: TGCAGTGCTAGAGATGGGAGGGGCGGCAATCAGCCCCAGCATTTT
CDR3 protein: CSARDGRGGNQPQHF

V gene: TRBV9
D gene: -
clone size: -
J gene: TRBJ2-1
CDR3 DNA: TGTGCCAGCAGCGTAGGCAGCCCCTACAATGAGCAGTTCTTC
CDR3 protein: CASSVGSPYNEQFF

V gene: TRBV10-3
D gene: -
clone size: -
J gene: TRBJ1-2
CDR3 DNA: TGTGCCATCAGTGAACCCCGGTTCCCCTACACCTTC
CDR3 protein: CAISEPRFPYTF

V gene: TRBV7-2
D gene: TRBD1
clone size: -
J gene: TRBJ2-5
CDR3 DNA: TGTGCCAGCAGCAGAGGGACAGGGTATCAGGGTGAGACCCAGTACTTC
CDR3 protein: CASSRGTGYQGETQYF

V gene: TRBV19
D gene: TRBD1
clone size: -
J gene: TRBJ1-1
CDR3 DNA: TGTGCCAGTAGTACCCTGACAGGGAGAGAAGCTTTCTTT
CDR3 protein: CASSTLTGREAFF

V gene: TRBV5-4
D gene: -
clone size: few
J gene: TRBJ2-5
CDR3 DNA: TGTGCCAGCAGCTTCGTGGGGGACACCCAAGAGACCCAGTACTTC
CDR3 protein: CASSFVGDTQETQYF

V gene: TRBV5-1
D gene: TRBD1
clone size: -
J gene: TRBJ1-1
CDR3 DNA: TGCGCCAGCAGCTGGGACAGGGGTGACACTGAAGCTTTCTTT
CDR3 protein: CASSWDRGDTEAFF

V gene: TRBV7-2
D gene: -
clone size: -
J gene: TRBJ2-3
CDR3 DNA: TGTGCCAGCAGCATAGGGGCTAGCACAGATACGCAGTATTTT
CDR3 protein: CASSIGASTDTQYF

V gene: TRBV20-1
D gene: -
clone size: few
J gene: TRBJ1-2
CDR3 DNA: TGCAGACCGAGCGATACCGCTAACTATGGCTACACCTTC
CDR3 protein: CRPSDTANYGYTF

V gene: TRBV12-3/TRBV12-4
D gene: TRBD1
clone size: -
J gene: TRBJ1-1
CDR3 DNA: TGTGCCAGCAGTTCCCACTCAGGGGGAGCTTTCTTT
CDR3 protein: CASSSHSGGAFF

V gene: TRBV12-3/TRBV12-4
D gene: -
clone size: -
J gene: TRBJ1-2
CDR3 DNA: TGTGCCAGCGGGGGGACAAGGGGCTATGGCTACACCTTC
CDR3 protein: CASGGTRGYGYTF

V gene: TRBV20-1
D gene: -
clone size: few
J gene: TRBJ2-1
CDR3 DNA: TGCAGTGCTTCGAGTCGGGACAATGAGCAGTTCTTC
CDR3 protein: CSASSRDNEQFF

V gene: TRBV7-2
D gene: -
clone size: few
J gene: TRBJ2-3
CDR3 DNA: TGTGCCAGCAGCTTGAGACCCCGCCGAGATACGCAGTATTTT
CDR3 protein: CASSLRPRRDTQYF

V gene: TRBV6-2/TRBV6-3
D gene: TRBD1
clone size: few
J gene: TRBJ1-2
CDR3 DNA: TGTGCCAGCAGTGCCTTCGGACAGGCCCCCAGGGGCTACACCTTC
CDR3 protein: CASSAFGQAPRGYTF

V gene: TRBV2
D gene: -
clone size: few
J gene: TRBJ1-4
CDR3 DNA: TGTGCCAGCAGTGATCCCCTGTGGTTCCGAACTAATGAAAAACTGTTTTTT
CDR3 protein: CASSDPLWFRTNEKLFF

V gene: TRBV5-1
D gene: -
clone size: many
J gene: TRBJ2-7
CDR3 DNA: TGCGCCAGCAGCTTGGATCGATACGAGCAGTACTTC
CDR3 protein: CASSLDRYEQYF